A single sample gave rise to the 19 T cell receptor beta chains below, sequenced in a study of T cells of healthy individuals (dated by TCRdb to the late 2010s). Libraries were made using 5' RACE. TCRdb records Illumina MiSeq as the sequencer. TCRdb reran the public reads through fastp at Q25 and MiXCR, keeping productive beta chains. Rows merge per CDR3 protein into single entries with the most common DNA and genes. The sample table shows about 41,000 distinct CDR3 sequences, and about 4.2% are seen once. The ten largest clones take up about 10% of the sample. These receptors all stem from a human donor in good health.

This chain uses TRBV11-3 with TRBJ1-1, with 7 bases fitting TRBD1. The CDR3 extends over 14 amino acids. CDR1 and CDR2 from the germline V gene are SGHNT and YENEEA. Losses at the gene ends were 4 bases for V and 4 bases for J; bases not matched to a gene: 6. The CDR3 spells CASSSDRESTEAFF. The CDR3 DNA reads TGTGCCAGCAGCTCCGACAGGGAAAGCACTGAAGCTTTCTTT.

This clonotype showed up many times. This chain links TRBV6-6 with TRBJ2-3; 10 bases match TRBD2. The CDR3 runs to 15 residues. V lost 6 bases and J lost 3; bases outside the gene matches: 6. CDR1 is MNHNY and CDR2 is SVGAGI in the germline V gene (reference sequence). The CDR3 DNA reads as TGTGCCAGCAGGGGCGCGGGACTAGCGACAGATACGCAGTATTTT. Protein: CASRGAGLATDTQYF.

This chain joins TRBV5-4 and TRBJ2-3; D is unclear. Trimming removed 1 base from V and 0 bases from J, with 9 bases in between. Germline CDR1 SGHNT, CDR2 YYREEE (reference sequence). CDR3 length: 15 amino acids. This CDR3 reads CASSLLARSTDTQYF. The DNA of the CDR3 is TGTGCCAGCAGCTTGTTAGCTAGAAGCACAGATACGCAGTATTTT. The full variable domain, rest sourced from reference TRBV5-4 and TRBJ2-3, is ETGVTQSPTHLIKTRGQQVTLRCSSQSGHNTVSWYQQALGQGPQFIFQYYREEENGRGNFPPRFSGLQFPNYSSELNVNALELDDSALYLCASSLLARSTDTQYFGPGTRLTVL.

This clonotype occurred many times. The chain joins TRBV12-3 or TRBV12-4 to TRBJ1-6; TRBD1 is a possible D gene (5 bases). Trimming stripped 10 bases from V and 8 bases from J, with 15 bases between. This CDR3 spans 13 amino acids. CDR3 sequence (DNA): TGTGCCACCCGGTTGGGGGGGGATTCACCCCTCCACTTT. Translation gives CATRLGGDSPLHF.

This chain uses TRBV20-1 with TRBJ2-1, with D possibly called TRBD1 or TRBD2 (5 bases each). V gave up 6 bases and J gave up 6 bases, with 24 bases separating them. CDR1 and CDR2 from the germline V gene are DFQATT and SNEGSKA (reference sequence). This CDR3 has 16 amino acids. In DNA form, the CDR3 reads TGCAGTGCCCTTACCCTGGGGCGAGGAGGCTTCAATGAGCAGTTCTTC. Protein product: CSALTLGRGGFNEQFF.

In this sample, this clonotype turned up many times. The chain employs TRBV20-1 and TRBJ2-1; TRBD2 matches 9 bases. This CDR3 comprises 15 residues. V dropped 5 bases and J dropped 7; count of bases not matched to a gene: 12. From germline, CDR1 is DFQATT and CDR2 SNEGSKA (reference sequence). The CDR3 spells CSAGDAGGNRNEQFF. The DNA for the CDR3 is TGCAGTGCTGGGGACGCGGGAGGGAATCGTAATGAGCAGTTCTTC.

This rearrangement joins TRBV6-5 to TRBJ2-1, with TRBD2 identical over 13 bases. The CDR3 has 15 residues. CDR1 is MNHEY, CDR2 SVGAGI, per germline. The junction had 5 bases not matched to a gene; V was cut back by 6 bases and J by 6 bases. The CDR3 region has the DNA TGTGCCAGCAGGCCACTAGCGGGAGGGGGCAATGAGCAGTTCTTC. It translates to CASRPLAGGGNEQFF.

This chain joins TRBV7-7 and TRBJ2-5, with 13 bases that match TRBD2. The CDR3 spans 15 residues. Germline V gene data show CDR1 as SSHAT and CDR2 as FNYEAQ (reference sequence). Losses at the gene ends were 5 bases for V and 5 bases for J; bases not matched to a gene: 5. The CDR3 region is CASSRTSGGAETQYF. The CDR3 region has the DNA TGTGCCAGCAGCCGTACTAGCGGGGGGGCGGAGACCCAGTACTTC. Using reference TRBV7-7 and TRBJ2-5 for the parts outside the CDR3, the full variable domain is GAGVSQSPRYKVTKRGQDVTLRCDPISSHATLYWYQQALGQGPEFLTYFNYEAQPDKSGLPSDRFSAERPEGSISTLTIQRTEQRDSAMYRCASSRTSGGAETQYFGPGTRLLVL.

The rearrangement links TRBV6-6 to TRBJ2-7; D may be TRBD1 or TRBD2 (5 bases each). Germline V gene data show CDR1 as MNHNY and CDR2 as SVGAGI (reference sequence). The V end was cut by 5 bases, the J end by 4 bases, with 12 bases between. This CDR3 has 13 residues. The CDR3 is CASSNRGGYEQYF. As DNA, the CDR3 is TGTGCCAGCAGTAACCGGGGCGGATACGAGCAGTACTTC.

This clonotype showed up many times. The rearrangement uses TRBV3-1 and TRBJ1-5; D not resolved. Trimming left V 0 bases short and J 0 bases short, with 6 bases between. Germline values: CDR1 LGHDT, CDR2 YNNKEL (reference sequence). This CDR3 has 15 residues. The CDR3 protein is CASSQERYSNQPQHF. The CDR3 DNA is TGTGCCAGCAGCCAAGAAAGATATAGCAATCAGCCCCAGCATTTT.

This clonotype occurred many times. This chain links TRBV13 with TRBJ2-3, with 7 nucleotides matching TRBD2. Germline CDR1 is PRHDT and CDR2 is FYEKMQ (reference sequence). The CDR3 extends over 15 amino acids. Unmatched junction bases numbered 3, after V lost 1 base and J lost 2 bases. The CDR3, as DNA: TGTGCCAGCAGCTTAGCCTGGGACTACACAGATACGCAGTATTTT. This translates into CASSLAWDYTDTQYF.

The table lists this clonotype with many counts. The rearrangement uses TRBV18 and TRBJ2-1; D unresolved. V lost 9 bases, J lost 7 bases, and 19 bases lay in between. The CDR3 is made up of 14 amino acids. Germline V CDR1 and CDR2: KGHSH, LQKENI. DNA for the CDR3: TGTGCCAGTACACCCTTGCAGGCTAAGAATGAGCAGTTCTTC. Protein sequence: CASTPLQAKNEQFF.

The CDR3 coding sequence is TGTGCCAGCACCCCGACGGGGGATACCGGGGAGCTGTTTTTT. Amino acids: CASTPTGDTGELFF. The chain couples TRBV6-6 to TRBJ2-2; a possible D gene is TRBD2 (6 bases). CDR1 MNHNY and CDR2 SVGAGI come from the germline V gene (reference sequence). V was cut by 7 bases and J by 5 bases, with 14 bases left in between. This CDR3 is 14 amino acids long.

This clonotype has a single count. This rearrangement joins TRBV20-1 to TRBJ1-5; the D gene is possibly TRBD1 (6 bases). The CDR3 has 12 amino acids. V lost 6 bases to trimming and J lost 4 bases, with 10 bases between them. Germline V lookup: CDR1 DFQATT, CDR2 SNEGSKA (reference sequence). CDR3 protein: CSAGRGNQPQHF. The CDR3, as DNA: TGCAGTGCCGGGAGGGGGAATCAGCCCCAGCATTTT.

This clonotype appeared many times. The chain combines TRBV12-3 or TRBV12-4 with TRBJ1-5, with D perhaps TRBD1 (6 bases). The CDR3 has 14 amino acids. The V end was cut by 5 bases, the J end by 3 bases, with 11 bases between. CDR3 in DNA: TGTGCCAGCAGTCCCGGGACACCCAATCAGCCCCAGCATTTT. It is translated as CASSPGTPNQPQHF.

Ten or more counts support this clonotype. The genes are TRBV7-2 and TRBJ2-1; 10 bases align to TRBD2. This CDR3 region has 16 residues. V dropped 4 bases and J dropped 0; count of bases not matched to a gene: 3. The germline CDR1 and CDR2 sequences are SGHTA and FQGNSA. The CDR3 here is CASSWTSGSSYNEQFF. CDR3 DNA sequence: TGTGCCAGCAGCTGGACTAGCGGTAGCTCCTACAATGAGCAGTTCTTC.

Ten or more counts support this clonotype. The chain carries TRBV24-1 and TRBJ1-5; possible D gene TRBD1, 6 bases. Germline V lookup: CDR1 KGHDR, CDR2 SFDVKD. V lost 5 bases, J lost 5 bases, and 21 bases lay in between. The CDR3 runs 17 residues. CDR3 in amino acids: CATSARGRGEGDQPQHF. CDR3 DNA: TGTGCCACCAGTGCCCGGGGGCGAGGTGAGGGGGATCAGCCCCAGCATTTT.

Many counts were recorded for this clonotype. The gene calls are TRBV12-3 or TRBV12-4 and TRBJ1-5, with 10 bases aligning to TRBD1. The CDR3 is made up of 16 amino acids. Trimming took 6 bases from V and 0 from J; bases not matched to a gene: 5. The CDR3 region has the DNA TGTGCCAGCAGACGACAGGGGGCGCGTAGCAATCAGCCCCAGCATTTT. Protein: CASRRQGARSNQPQHF.

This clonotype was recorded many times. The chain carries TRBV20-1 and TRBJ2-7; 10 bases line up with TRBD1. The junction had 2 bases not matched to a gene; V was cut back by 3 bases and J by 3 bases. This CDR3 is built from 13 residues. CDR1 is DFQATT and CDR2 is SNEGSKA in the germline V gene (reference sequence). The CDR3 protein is CSARTGGVYEQYF. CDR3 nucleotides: TGCAGTGCTAGGACAGGGGGCGTCTACGAGCAGTACTTC.